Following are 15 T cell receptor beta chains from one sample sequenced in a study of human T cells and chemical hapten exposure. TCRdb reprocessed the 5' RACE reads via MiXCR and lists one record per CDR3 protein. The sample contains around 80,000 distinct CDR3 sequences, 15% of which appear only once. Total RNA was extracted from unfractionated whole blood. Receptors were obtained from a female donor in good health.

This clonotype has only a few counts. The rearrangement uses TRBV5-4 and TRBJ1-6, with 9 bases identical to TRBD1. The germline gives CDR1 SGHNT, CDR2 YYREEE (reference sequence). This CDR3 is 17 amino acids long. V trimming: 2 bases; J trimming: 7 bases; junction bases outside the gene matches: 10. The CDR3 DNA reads TGTGCCAGCAGCTTAGAACCCGGGACAGGGCAGAATTCACCCCTCCACTTT. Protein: CASSLEPGTGQNSPLHF.

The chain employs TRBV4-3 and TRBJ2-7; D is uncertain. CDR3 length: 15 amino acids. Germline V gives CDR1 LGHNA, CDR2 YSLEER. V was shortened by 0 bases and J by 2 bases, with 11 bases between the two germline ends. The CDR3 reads CASSQDPGPPYEQYF. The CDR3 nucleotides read TGCGCCAGCAGCCAAGATCCGGGTCCACCCTACGAGCAGTACTTC.

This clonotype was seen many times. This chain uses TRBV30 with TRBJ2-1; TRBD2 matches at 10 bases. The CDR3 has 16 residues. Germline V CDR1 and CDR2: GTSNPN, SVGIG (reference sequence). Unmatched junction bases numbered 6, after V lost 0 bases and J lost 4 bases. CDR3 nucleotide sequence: TGTGCCTGGAGTGTATTATCTAGCGGGAGATACAATGAGCAGTTCTTC. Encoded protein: CAWSVLSSGRYNEQFF.

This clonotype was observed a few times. The CDR3 sequence is CSASPSTGLDNQPQHF. CDR3 in DNA: TGCAGTGCTAGCCCCTCCACAGGGTTGGACAATCAGCCCCAGCATTTT. J is TRBJ1-5 and V is TRBV20-1; a weak D match, TRBD1 (6 bases). The CDR3 length is 16 residues. With 3 bases removed from V and 3 bases from J, the gap between germline ends came to 18 bases. The germline CDR1 and CDR2 sequences are DFQATT and SNEGSKA (reference sequence).

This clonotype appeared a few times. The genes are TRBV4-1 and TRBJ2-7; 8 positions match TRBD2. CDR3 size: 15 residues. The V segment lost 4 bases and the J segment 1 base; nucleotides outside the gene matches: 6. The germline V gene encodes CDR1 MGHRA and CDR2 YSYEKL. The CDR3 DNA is TGCGCCAGCAGCCCAACAGCGGGAGTATCCTACGAGCAGTACTTC. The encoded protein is CASSPTAGVSYEQYF.

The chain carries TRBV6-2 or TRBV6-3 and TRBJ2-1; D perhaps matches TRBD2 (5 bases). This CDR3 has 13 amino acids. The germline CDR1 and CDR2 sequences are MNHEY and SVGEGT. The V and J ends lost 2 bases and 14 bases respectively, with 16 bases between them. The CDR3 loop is CASSYNLGVRKFF. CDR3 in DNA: TGTGCCAGCAGTTACAATTTGGGAGTGAGAAAGTTCTTC.

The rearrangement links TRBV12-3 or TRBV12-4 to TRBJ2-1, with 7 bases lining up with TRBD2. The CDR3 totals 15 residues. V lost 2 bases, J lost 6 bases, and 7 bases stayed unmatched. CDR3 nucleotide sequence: TGTGCCAGCAGTTTACAAGCGGGATCAGTCAATGAGCAGTTCTTC. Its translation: CASSLQAGSVNEQFF.

The CDR3 sequence: CASSNPPRGFNQPQHF. CDR3 coding DNA: TGTGCCAGCAGTAACCCACCGCGGGGATTCAATCAGCCCCAGCATTTT. This chain connects TRBV6-5 to TRBJ1-5; D gene unclear. Germline V gene sequence: CDR1 MNHEY, CDR2 SVGAGI. V lost 5 bases and J lost 3, with 17 bases in between. The CDR3 is 16 residues long.

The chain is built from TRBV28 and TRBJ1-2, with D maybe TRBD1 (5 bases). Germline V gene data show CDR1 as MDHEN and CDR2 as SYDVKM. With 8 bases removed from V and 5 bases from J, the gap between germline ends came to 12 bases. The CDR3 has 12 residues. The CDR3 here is CASQRGQYGYTF. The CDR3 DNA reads TGTGCCAGCCAACGGGGCCAGTATGGCTACACCTTC.

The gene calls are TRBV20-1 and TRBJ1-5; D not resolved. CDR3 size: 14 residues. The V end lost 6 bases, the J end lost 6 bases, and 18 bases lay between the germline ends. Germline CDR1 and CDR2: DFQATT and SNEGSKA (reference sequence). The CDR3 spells CSASPGSGGQPQHF. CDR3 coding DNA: TGCAGTGCCTCACCGGGGTCGGGAGGTCAGCCCCAGCATTTT.

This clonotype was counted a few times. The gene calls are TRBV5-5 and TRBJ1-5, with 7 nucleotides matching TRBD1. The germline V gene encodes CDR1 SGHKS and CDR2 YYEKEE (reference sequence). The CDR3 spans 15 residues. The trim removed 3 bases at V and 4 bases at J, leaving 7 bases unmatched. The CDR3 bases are TGTGCCAGCAGCTCCCTGAGGACAGGAAATCAGCCCCAGCATTTT. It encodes CASSSLRTGNQPQHF.

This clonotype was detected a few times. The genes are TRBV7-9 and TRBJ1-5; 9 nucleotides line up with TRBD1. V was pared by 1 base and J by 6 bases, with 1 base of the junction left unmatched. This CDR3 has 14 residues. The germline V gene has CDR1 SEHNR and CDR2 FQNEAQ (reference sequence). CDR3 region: CASSLGTGAQPQHF. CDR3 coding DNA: TGTGCCAGCAGCTTAGGGACAGGGGCTCAGCCCCAGCATTTT.

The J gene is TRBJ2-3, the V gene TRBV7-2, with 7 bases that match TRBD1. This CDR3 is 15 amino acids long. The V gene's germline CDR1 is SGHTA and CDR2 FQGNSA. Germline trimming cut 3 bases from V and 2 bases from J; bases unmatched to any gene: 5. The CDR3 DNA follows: TGTGCCAGCAGCTTTTCGGGGACAGACACAGATACGCAGTATTTT. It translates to CASSFSGTDTDTQYF.

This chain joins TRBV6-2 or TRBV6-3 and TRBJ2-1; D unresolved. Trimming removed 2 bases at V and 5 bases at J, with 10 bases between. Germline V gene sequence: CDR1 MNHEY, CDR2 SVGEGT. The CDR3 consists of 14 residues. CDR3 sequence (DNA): TGTGCCAGCAGTTACGGTACTCTTAACAATGAGCAGTTCTTC. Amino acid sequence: CASSYGTLNNEQFF.

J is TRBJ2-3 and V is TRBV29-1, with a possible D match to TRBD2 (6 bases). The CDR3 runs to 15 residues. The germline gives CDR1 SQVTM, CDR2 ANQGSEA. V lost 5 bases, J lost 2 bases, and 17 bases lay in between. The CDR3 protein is CSVQGFGGVTDTQYF. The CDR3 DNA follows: TGCAGCGTTCAAGGGTTTGGAGGGGTCACAGATACGCAGTATTTT.